Described below is a single TCR beta chain sequence and its context. The antigen is undetermined. Cells designated naive CD8 were CD45RO-negative and were positively selected for CCR7, with terminally differentiated effector memory CD45RA+ cells excluded. Looked up from germline, CDR1 is SEHNR and CDR2 is FQNEAQ (reference sequence). Deletions cut 2 bases from V and 0 bases from J, with 9 bases between. The CDR3 runs to 15 residues. The record originates from a study of shared clonotypes between healthy human individuals. Study conclusions and caveats: The sharing of about 5% of naive CD4 clonotypes was seen across a handful of donors.

Assay: immunoSEQ multiplex PCR; the TCRdb copy retains only in-frame clones and omits some. The table shows approximately 1.9 million clones, with 80% to 95% occurring only once. The clonotype originates from a man aged 18 to 30 in good health. Some clones in this sample may be carry-over from other donors' samples. The gene calls are TRBV7-9 and TRBJ2-3; D not certain. The sample taken for sequencing was naive CD8+ T cells from PBMCs. CDR3 in amino acids: CASSLPVVSTDTQYF. The CDR3 coding sequence is TGTGCCAGCAGCTTACCCGTAGTCAGCACAGATACGCAGTATTTT.